This T cell receptor (beta chain) was obtained from a study of blood T cell repertoires in COVID-19. Background on the study: Whether acute or convalescent, the COVID-19 samples came from the United States, Italy and Spain. Sources were T cells, B-cell-depleted T cells, or PBMCs; the material itself was cDNA or gDNA.

A single count supports this clone. How the authors handled the data: Amplified reference gene primers provided the basis for estimating nucleated cell counts. Here immunoSEQ multiplex PCR was the method, and the copy in TCRdb shows in-frame clones only, minus some. D and trimming were read from the DNA, whereas the V and J calls and clone size are those reported in that table. The sample holds 200,000 to 250,000 clones, roughly 87% seen once. This CDR3 is 16 amino acids long. The germline gives CDR1 SGHDN, CDR2 FVKESK. J gave up 4 bases and V 6 bases, and 9 bases lay outside the gene matches. The sequence was obtained from a man aged 35 to 55 with active or convalescent COVID-19. The genes are TRBV14 and TRBJ2-2; 9 nucleotides match TRBD1. The sequencing input was peripheral blood. DNA for the CDR3: TGTGCCAGCAGGCCAGCCGGGACAGGGTTCACCGGGGAGCTGTTTTTT. Translation: CASRPAGTGFTGELFF.